The 23 T cell receptor beta chains presented below share a single source sample, sequenced in a study of glioma-infiltrating T cells after dendritic cell vaccination. Time point defined: after dendritic cell vaccination, including at tumor progression/relapse. Assay used: immunoSEQ multiplex PCR; TCRdb lists only in-frame clones, some missing. The sample has tens of thousands of clones; roughly 86% are singletons. The specimen was blood, collected after dendritic cell vaccination. These TCRs come from a human donor with glioblastoma.

This rearrangement joins TRBV19 to TRBJ1-5, with 7 positions matching TRBD1. V gave up 3 bases and J gave up 4 bases; unmatched junction bases: 9. CDR1 and CDR2 from the germline V gene are LNHDA and SQIVND (reference sequence). The CDR3 is made up of 16 amino acids. CDR3 nucleotides: TGTGCCAGTAGTATGGGACAGTTGGGCACTAATCAGCCCCAGCATTTT. Translating it yields CASSMGQLGTNQPQHF.

In DNA, the CDR3 is TGTGCCAGCAGCTCGACAGGGGAGACCGGGGAGCTGTTTTTT. This codes for CASSSTGETGELFF. V gene TRBV27 combines with J gene TRBJ2-2, with 8 nucleotides matching TRBD1. V lost 6 bases to trimming and J lost 5 bases; unmatched junction nucleotides: 5. Germline CDR1 and CDR2: MNHEY and SMNVEV (reference sequence). The CDR3 is 14 residues long.

The gene calls are TRBV5-1 and TRBJ2-1; 7 bases match TRBD2. V trimming: 6 bases; J trimming: 3 bases; junction bases outside the gene matches: 3. CDR3 length equals 13 residues. Germline values: CDR1 SGHRS, CDR2 YFSETQ. CDR3 sequence: CASTASGYNEQFF. The DNA of the CDR3 is TGCGCCAGCACGGCTAGCGGCTACAATGAGCAGTTCTTC. Full variable domain (missing parts from reference TRBV5-1 and TRBJ2-1): KAGVTQTPRYLIKTRGQQVTLSCSPISGHRSVSWYQQTPGQGLQFLFEYFSETQRNKGNFPGRFSGRQFSNSRSEMNVSTLELGDSALYLCASTASGYNEQFFGPGTRLTVL.

The rearrangement uses TRBV5-6 and TRBJ2-7; weak D call: TRBD2 (7 bases). Germline lookup yields CDR1 SGHDT and CDR2 YYEEEE. V was pared by 4 bases and J by 6 bases, with 14 bases between. This CDR3 region has 13 residues. CDR3 loop: CASSLGAGVEQYF. The CDR3 region has the DNA TGTGCCAGCAGCCTGGGGGCGGGGGTCGAGCAGTACTTC.

This clone has more than one count but fewer than ten. This chain uses TRBV4-1 with TRBJ2-7; 8 bases line up with TRBD2. Looked up from germline, CDR1 is MGHRA and CDR2 is YSYEKL. CDR3 size: 17 residues. V lost 4 bases, J lost 1 base, and 12 bases stayed unmatched. This CDR3 reads CASSRSWEAGASYEQYF. The CDR3 bases are TGCGCCAGCAGCCGATCTTGGGAAGCGGGAGCGTCCTACGAGCAGTACTTC.

The gene calls are TRBV9 and TRBJ1-2; D not certain. The CDR3 has 15 residues. Germline CDR1 and CDR2: SGDLS and YYNGEE. Trimming took 4 bases from V and 0 from J, leaving 13 bases between them. The CDR3 region is CASSPTSGANYGYTF. The CDR3 nucleotides are TGTGCCAGCAGCCCCACGAGCGGAGCTAACTATGGCTACACCTTC.

The V and J genes are TRBV15 and TRBJ1-5, with a tentative D call TRBD1 (5 bases). The germline V gene has CDR1 LNHNV and CDR2 YYDKDF (reference sequence). There are 14 residues in the CDR3. V dropped 1 base and J dropped 5 bases, with 9 bases sitting between them. The CDR3, as DNA: TGTGCCACCAGCAGAGTCGGAGGGGATCAGCCCCAGCATTTT. This gives the protein CATSRVGGDQPQHF. Drawing the rest from reference TRBV15 and TRBJ1-5, the complete variable domain is DAMVIQNPRYQVTQFGKPVTLSCSQTLNHNVMYWYQQKSSQAPKLLFHYYDKDFNNEADTPDNFQSRRPNTSFCFLDIRSPGLGDTAMYLCATSRVGGDQPQHFGDGTRLSIL.

This clone was recorded a few times. The CDR3 region has the DNA TGTGCCAGCAGTCGCGGGGCGGCGAACACTGAAGCTTTCTTT. Its translation: CASSRGAANTEAFF. The V and J genes are TRBV7-9 and TRBJ1-1; weak D call: TRBD1 (5 bases). There are 14 residues in the CDR3. Per the germline V gene, CDR1 is SEHNR and CDR2 is FQNEAQ (reference sequence). V gave up 6 bases and J gave up 1 base, with 12 bases separating them.

This clone is medium-sized in the sample. This rearrangement joins TRBV6-5 to TRBJ2-3; maybe TRBD1 (6 bases). Germline V gene lookup returns CDR1 MNHEY and CDR2 SVGAGI. The CDR3 runs 15 residues. With 6 bases removed from V and 2 bases from J, the gap between germline ends came to 15 bases. CDR3 nucleotide sequence: TGTGCCAGCAGCCCGATACAGGGATACACAGATACGCAGTATTTT. It translates to CASSPIQGYTDTQYF.

This clone has just one count. The rearrangement joins TRBV9 to TRBJ2-3; 7 bases align to TRBD2. Looked up from germline, CDR1 is SGDLS and CDR2 is YYNGEE. The V gene end was trimmed by 3 bases and the J gene end by 3 bases; junction bases not matched to a gene: 13. CDR3 length: 17 residues. This CDR3 is CASSGGAGGIGTDTQYF. The CDR3 DNA follows: TGTGCCAGCAGCGGAGGAGCCGGGGGGATAGGTACAGATACGCAGTATTTT.

The chain links TRBV6-5 to TRBJ1-2, with TRBD1 identical over 12 bases. After removal of 0 bases from V and 8 bases from J, the junction contained 7 bases not matched to a gene. Looked up from germline, CDR1 is MNHEY and CDR2 is SVGAGI. The length of the CDR3 is 16 residues. CDR3: CASSYSFRDRGQGYTF. CDR3 coding DNA: TGTGCCAGCAGTTACTCATTCCGGGACAGGGGGCAGGGCTACACCTTC.

This chain links TRBV7-2 with TRBJ2-3; 10 bases map to TRBD2. The junction had 8 bases not matched to a gene; V was cut back by 3 bases and J by 5 bases. In germline, CDR1 is SGHTA, CDR2 FQGNSA. The CDR3 runs to 16 residues. The CDR3 DNA reads as TGTGCCAGCAGCTTCCCGAGCGGGGGGGCCGTAGATACGCAGTATTTT. Protein product: CASSFPSGGAVDTQYF.

V and J are TRBV5-1 and TRBJ2-5; D gene ambiguous. The end of the DNA is better explained by TRBJ2-7, so the J call may be wrong. The CDR3 loop spans 15 amino acids. CDR1 SGHRS and CDR2 YFSETQ come from the germline V gene. CDR3 nucleotides: TGCGCCAGCAGTAATGATTTTGGGCCCCTCTACGAGCAGTACTTC. It codes for CASSNDFGPLYEQYF.

The gene calls are TRBV18 and TRBJ1-1; D gene unclear. The CDR3 is made up of 14 amino acids. With 2 bases removed from V and 2 bases from J, the gap between germline ends came to 9 bases. Germline V gene sequence: CDR1 KGHSH, CDR2 LQKENI. The CDR3 coding sequence is TGTGCCAGCTCACCAATAGAGGTCAACACTGAAGCTTTCTTT. The encoded protein is CASSPIEVNTEAFF.

The rearrangement links TRBV5-5 to TRBJ2-7, with 11 bases identical to TRBD2. The germline V gene encodes CDR1 SGHKS and CDR2 YYEKEE (reference sequence). The CDR3 totals 18 residues. Trimming removed 4 bases from V and 4 bases from J; junction bases left unmatched: 16. CDR3 sequence: CASSPSLAGGQVAYEQYF. The CDR3 DNA follows: TGTGCCAGCAGCCCTTCCCTAGCGGGGGGCCAGGTGGCTTACGAGCAGTACTTC.

This rearrangement joins TRBV4-3 to TRBJ1-4; TRBD1 matches at 7 bases. J was trimmed by 3 bases and V by 1 base; bases with no gene match: 2. The CDR3 length is 15 residues. Per the germline V gene, CDR1 is LGHNA and CDR2 is YSLEER. CDR3 coding DNA: TGCGCCAGCAGCCAAGGACAGGGTCCTAATGAAAAACTGTTTTTT. Protein: CASSQGQGPNEKLFF.

The gene calls are TRBV13 and TRBJ2-5, with 8 bases fitting TRBD2. Trimming removed 5 bases from V and 1 base from J; junction bases left unmatched: 3. CDR1 PRHDT and CDR2 FYEKMQ come from the germline V gene (reference sequence). The CDR3 is 14 residues long. The DNA for the CDR3 is TGTGCCAGCAGCCTCGGACTAGCCCAAGAGACCCAGTACTTC. Residues: CASSLGLAQETQYF.

This clone was recorded once. The J gene is TRBJ2-3, the V gene TRBV6-4; tentatively, D is TRBD2 (6 bases). Trimming took off 0 bases at V and 7 bases at J, with 14 bases between the two ends. Looked up from germline, CDR1 is MRHNA and CDR2 is SNTAGT. The CDR3 covers 15 residues. CDR3: CASSDSRGGTNTQYF. CDR3 DNA sequence: TGTGCCAGCAGTGACTCGCGGGGAGGCACGAATACGCAGTATTTT.

This rearrangement joins TRBV6-6 to TRBJ1-5; D is unresolved. The V end lost 5 bases, the J end lost 1 base, and 9 bases lay between the germline ends. Germline loops: CDR1 MNHNY, CDR2 SVGAGI (reference sequence). This CDR3 has 14 amino acids. CDR3 DNA sequence: TGTGCCAGCAGTGTAGGAGAAAGCAATCAGCCCCAGCATTTT. It encodes CASSVGESNQPQHF.

This clone was counted once. J is TRBJ1-3 and V is TRBV10-3; TRBD1 is a possible D gene (6 bases). The CDR3 is 15 amino acids. Trimming removed 3 bases at V and 2 bases at J, with 11 bases between. The germline CDR1 and CDR2 sequences are ENHRY and SYGVKD. The CDR3 loop reads CAISESTGPGNTIYF. In nucleotides, the CDR3 is TGTGCCATCAGTGAATCGACAGGTCCTGGAAACACCATATATTTT.

In this sample, this clone turned up a few times. This chain connects TRBV6-1 to TRBJ2-5; D is possibly TRBD1 (5 bases). Germline-derived CDR1 and CDR2 are MNHNS and SASEGT. Trimming removed 6 bases at V and 4 bases at J, with 15 bases between. This CDR3 has 14 amino acids. The CDR3: CASSPNRGAETQYF. The CDR3 nucleotides read TGTGCCAGCAGCCCCAATAGGGGCGCAGAGACCCAGTACTTC.

The rearrangement uses TRBV6-5 and TRBJ2-7; TRBD2 might be the D (5 bases). The CDR3 is 13 amino acids. V lost 6 bases and J lost 0, with 9 bases in between. Germline assignment: CDR1 MNHEY and CDR2 SVGAGI. The CDR3 protein is CASSLGSSYEQYF. For the CDR3, the DNA is TGTGCCAGCAGCCTAGGGAGCTCCTACGAGCAGTACTTC.

V gene TRBV19 combines with J gene TRBJ2-4; TRBD2 aligns across 12 bases. Germline V gene lookup returns CDR1 LNHDA and CDR2 SQIVND (reference sequence). V gave up 7 bases and J gave up 1 base; unmatched junction bases: 14. This CDR3 comprises 19 residues. CDR3: CASTMLSSGRDGAKNIQYF. The DNA for the CDR3 is TGTGCCAGTACAATGCTGTCTAGCGGGAGGGATGGGGCCAAAAACATTCAGTACTTC.